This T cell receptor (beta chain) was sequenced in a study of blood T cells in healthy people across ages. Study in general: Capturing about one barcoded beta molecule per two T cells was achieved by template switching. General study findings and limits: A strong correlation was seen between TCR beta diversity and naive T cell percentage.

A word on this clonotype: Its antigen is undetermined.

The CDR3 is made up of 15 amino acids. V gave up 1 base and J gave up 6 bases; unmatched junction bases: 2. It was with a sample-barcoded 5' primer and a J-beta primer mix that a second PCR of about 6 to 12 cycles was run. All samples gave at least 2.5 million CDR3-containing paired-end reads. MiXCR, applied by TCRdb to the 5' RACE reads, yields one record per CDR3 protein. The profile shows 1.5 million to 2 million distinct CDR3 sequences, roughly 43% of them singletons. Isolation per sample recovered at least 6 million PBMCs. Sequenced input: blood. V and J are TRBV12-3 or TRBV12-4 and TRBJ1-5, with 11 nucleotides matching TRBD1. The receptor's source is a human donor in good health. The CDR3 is CASSLGGQGVQPQHF. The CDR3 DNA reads TGTGCCAGCAGTTTAGGGGGACAGGGGGTTCAGCCCCAGCATTTT.